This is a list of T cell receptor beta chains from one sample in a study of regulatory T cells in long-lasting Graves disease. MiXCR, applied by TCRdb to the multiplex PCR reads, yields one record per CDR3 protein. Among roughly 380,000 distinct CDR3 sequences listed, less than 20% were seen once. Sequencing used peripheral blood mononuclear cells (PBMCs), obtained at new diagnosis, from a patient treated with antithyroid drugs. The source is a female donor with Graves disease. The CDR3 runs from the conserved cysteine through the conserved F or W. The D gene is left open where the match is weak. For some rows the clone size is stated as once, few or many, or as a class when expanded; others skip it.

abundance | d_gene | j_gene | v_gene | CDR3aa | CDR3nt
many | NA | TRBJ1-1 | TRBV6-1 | CASTNTVGGTNTEAFF | TGTGCCAGCACCAACACTGTCGGGGGCACGAACACTGAAGCTTTCTTT
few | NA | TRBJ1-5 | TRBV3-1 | CASSQEKGDNQPQHF | TGTGCCAGCAGCCAAGAGAAGGGGGACAATCAGCCCCAGCATTTT
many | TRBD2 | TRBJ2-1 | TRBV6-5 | CASSYGGGPHNEQFF | TGTGCCAGCAGTTACGGCGGGGGGCCTCACAATGAGCAGTTCTTC
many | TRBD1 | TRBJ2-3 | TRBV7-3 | CASSLRTGGGMLDTQYF | TGTGCCAGCAGCTTACGGACAGGGGGCGGGATGCTAGATACGCAGTATTTT
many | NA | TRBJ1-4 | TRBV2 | CASGPEGKLFF | TGTGCCAGTGGTCCCGAGGGGAAACTGTTTTTT
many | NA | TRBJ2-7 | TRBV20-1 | CSARKWAASSYEQYF | TGCAGTGCTAGAAAATGGGCGGCGAGCTCCTACGAGCAGTACTTC
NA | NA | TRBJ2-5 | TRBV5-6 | CATWGETQYF | TGTGCCACATGGGGAGAGACCCAGTACTTC
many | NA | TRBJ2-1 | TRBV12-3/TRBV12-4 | CASSPGLGGTYNEQFF | TGTGCCAGCAGTCCAGGACTAGGGGGCACCTACAATGAGCAGTTCTTC
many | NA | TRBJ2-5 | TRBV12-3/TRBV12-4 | CASSLQGLKETQYF | TGTGCCAGCAGTTTACAGGGTCTTAAGGAGACCCAGTACTTC
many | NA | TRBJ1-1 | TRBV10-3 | CAISERAEDTEAFF | TGTGCCATCAGTGAGCGGGCAGAGGACACTGAAGCTTTCTTT
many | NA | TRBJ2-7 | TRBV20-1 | CSARDRQASSYEQYF | TGCAGTGCTAGAGACCGACAGGCAAGCTCCTACGAGCAGTACTTC
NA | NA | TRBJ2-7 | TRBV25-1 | CASSEYTDELLRGEQYF | TGTGCCAGCAGTGAATATACTGACGAGCTCCTTAGAGGCGAGCAGTACTTC
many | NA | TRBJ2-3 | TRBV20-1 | CSARVGASPTDTQYF | TGCAGTGCTAGAGTGGGGGCGAGTCCGACAGATACGCAGTATTTT
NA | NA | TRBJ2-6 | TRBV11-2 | CASTPGKGLSGANVLTF | TGTGCCAGCACCCCTGGGAAGGGGCTCTCTGGGGCCAACGTCCTGACTTTC
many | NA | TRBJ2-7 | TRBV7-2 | CASSSHPRGVAHQPHHEQYF | TGTGCCAGCAGCTCCCACCCCCGAGGAGTAGCTCATCAACCCCACCACGAGCAGTACTTC
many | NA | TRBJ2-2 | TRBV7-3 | CASSFGTGNTGELFF | TGTGCCAGCAGCTTCGGGACGGGGAACACCGGGGAGCTGTTTTTT
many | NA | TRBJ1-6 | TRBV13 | CASSLESRSSYNSPLHF | TGTGCCAGCAGCTTAGAATCTCGGAGCTCCTATAATTCACCCCTCCACTTT
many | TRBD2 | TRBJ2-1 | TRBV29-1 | CSSSRQGIFQLAGGPYNEQFF | TGCAGCTCATCTCGGCAGGGGATTTTCCAACTAGCGGGAGGACCCTACAATGAGCAGTTCTTC
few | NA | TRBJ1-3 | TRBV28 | CASAGGRDTIYF | TGTGCCAGCGCCGGGGGTCGCGACACCATATATTTT
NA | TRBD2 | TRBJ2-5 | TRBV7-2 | CASSLQGGRGETQYF | TGTGCCAGCAGCTTACAGGGCGGGAGAGGGGAGACCCAGTACTTC
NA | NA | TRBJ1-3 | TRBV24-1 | CATALENTIYF | TGTGCCACCGCCCTGGAAAACACCATATATTTT
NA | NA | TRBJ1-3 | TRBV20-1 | CSARLGTGNTIYF | TGCAGTGCTAGGCTGGGCACCGGAAACACCATATATTTT
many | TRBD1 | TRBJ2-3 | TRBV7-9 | CASSVGTGSTDTQYF | TGTGCCAGCAGCGTCGGGACAGGGAGCACAGATACGCAGTATTTT
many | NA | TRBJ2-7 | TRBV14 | CASSLYRDPPDEQYF | TGTGCCAGCAGCCTATACCGGGACCCCCCGGACGAGCAGTACTTC
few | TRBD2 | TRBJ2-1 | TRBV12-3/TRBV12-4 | CASSISGEPPNEQFF | TGTGCCAGCAGTATTAGCGGGGAGCCTCCCAATGAGCAGTTCTTC
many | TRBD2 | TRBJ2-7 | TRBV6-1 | CASNRPTSGSHEQYF | TGTGCCAGCAACCGCCCGACTAGCGGGAGTCACGAGCAGTACTTC
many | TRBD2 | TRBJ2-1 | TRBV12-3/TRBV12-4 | CASSKLAGGFNEQFF | TGTGCCAGCAGTAAGCTAGCGGGAGGTTTTAATGAGCAGTTCTTC
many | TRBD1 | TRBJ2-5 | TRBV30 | CACQTGRETQYF | TGTGCCTGCCAGACAGGGAGAGAGACCCAGTACTTC
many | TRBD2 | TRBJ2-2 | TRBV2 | CASSSLAGGPTGELFF | TGTGCCAGCAGTTCCTTAGCGGGAGGGCCCACCGGGGAGCTGTTTTTT
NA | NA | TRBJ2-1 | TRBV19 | CASTASWGNEQFF | TGTGCCAGTACCGCATCTTGGGGCAATGAGCAGTTCTTC
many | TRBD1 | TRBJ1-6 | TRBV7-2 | CASGLQGARDSPLHF | TGTGCCAGCGGACTGCAGGGGGCGCGGGATTCACCCCTCCACTTT